This TCR beta chain was captured by sequencing in a study of vaccination effects on CD4 cells after COVID-19. The CDR3 has 16 amino acids. Trimming removed 4 bases from V and 9 bases from J, with 22 bases in between. Germline V gene data show CDR1 as SGHAT and CDR2 as FQNNGV. Comment on this clone: Its specificity is unknown.

Using immunoSEQ multiplex PCR, the repertoire was profiled, and TCRdb retains in-frame clones only, with some absent. The sample includes about 46,000 clones, under 85% seen only once; the top ten take over 13%. Expansion of antigen-specific CD4+ T cells with viral peptide pools was carried out by the ViraFEST assay before sequencing. Upon completion of about ten days in culture, CD4+ T cells were isolated. Two-dose BNT162b2 or mRNA-1273 vaccination was given to participants. The sequenced sample was CD4+ T cells from PBMCs cultured with HCoV-OC43 spike peptides, obtained after COVID-19 vaccination. Subset indicated: HCoV-OC43 spike overlapping peptide pool stimulation. This clonotype originated in a human donor who received a COVID-19 vaccine. V and J are TRBV11-2 and TRBJ2-1; D is perhaps TRBD2 (6 bases). This CDR3 reads CASSSTRLGPSGEQFF. CDR3 coding DNA: TGTGCCAGCAGCTCGACTCGACTAGGGCCCAGCGGTGAGCAGTTCTTC.